These 27 T cell receptor beta chains originate from one sample sequenced in a study of T cell responses to AZD1222 COVID-19 vaccine. Repertoires were generated with immunoSEQ multiplex PCR, while TCRdb's copy carries only in-frame clones and drops some. The sample holds approximately 160,000 clones; approximately 89% are singletons and the top ten take about 5%. Here the sequenced sample was peripheral blood, taken on day 0 of AZD1222 vaccination. These receptors originate from an adult in good health.

The V and J genes are TRBV18 and TRBJ2-1, with D possibly matching TRBD1 (6 bases). Germline V gene data show CDR1 as KGHSH and CDR2 as LQKENI. CDR3 size: 14 residues. V was clipped by 1 base and J by 6 bases, with 10 bases between them. This CDR3 is CASSPQGVGNEQFF. The DNA of the CDR3 is TGTGCCAGCTCACCACAGGGGGTTGGCAATGAGCAGTTCTTC.

The chain couples TRBV6-2 or TRBV6-3 to TRBJ1-6; possible D gene TRBD1, 5 bases. The CDR3 contains 17 residues. Germline CDR1 reads MNHEY; CDR2 reads SVGEGT. The V and J ends lost 4 bases and 6 bases respectively, with 19 bases between them. The DNA for the CDR3 is TGTGCCAGCAGTTTACGGTTGACGGGGGTTTTTAATTCACCCCTCCACTTT. This gives the protein CASSLRLTGVFNSPLHF.

This chain joins TRBV19 and TRBJ2-1; possible D gene TRBD2, 5 bases. Germline CDR1 reads LNHDA; CDR2 reads SQIVND (reference sequence). The V and J ends lost 3 bases and 5 bases respectively, with 17 bases between them. The CDR3 runs to 16 residues. The CDR3 is CASSILDPSGNNEQFF. CDR3 coding DNA: TGTGCCAGTAGTATTTTGGATCCGTCCGGGAACAATGAGCAGTTCTTC.

This chain links TRBV19 with TRBJ1-2; TRBD1 might be the D (6 bases). CDR1 and CDR2 (germline): LNHDA, SQIVND (reference sequence). Deletions cut 5 bases from V and 6 bases from J, with 10 bases between. The CDR3 length is 12 residues. In nucleotides, the CDR3 is TGTGCCAGTAGTCTCCAGGGGCATGGCTACACCTTC. Translating it yields CASSLQGHGYTF.

DNA of the CDR3: TGTGCCAGTAGTAGTGGGGGGGGCTCGGGTCAGCCCCAGCATTTT. Translating gives CASSSGGGSGQPQHF. The V call is TRBV19, the J call TRBJ1-5, with D possibly TRBD1 on 6 matching bases. V gave up 4 bases and J gave up 6 bases, with 16 bases separating them. CDR3 length: 15 amino acids. Germline CDR1 and CDR2: LNHDA and SQIVND (reference sequence). Complete variable domain (other parts from reference TRBV19 and TRBJ1-5): DGGITQSPKYLFRKEGQNVTLSCEQNLNHDAMYWYRQDPGQGLRLIYYSQIVNDFQKGDIAEGYSVSREKKESFPLTVTSAQKNPTAFYLCASSSGGGSGQPQHFGDGTRLSIL.

In its sample, this clone was seen once. V is TRBV5-1 and J is TRBJ2-7, with a tentative D call TRBD1 (5 bases). V was trimmed by 0 bases and J by 6 bases, leaving 13 bases between them. The germline V gene encodes CDR1 SGHRS and CDR2 YFSETQ. This CDR3 is 14 amino acids long. CDR3 residues: CASSLEVQGVEQYF. Here the CDR3 DNA reads TGCGCCAGCAGCTTGGAGGTACAAGGGGTCGAGCAGTACTTC. Full variable domain (outside the CDR3, taken from reference TRBV5-1 and TRBJ2-7): KAGVTQTPRYLIKTRGQQVTLSCSPISGHRSVSWYQQTPGQGLQFLFEYFSETQRNKGNFPGRFSGRQFSNSRSEMNVSTLELGDSALYLCASSLEVQGVEQYFGPGTRLTVT.

The rearrangement links TRBV29-1 to TRBJ2-5, with D possibly matching TRBD1 (5 bases). This CDR3 has 18 residues. Germline loops: CDR1 SQVTM, CDR2 ANQGSEA. Trimming removed 6 bases from V and 1 base from J, with 27 bases in between. CDR3 sequence (DNA): TGCAGCGTCTCCCCCGTTTTCCTCCAGGGAAGACGCCAAGAGACCCAGTACTTC. This translates into CSVSPVFLQGRRQETQYF. The full variable domain, with the rest looked up from reference TRBV29-1 and TRBJ2-5, is SAVISQKPSRDICQRGTSLTIQCQVDSQVTMMFWYRQQPGQSLTLIATANQGSEATYESGFVIDKFPISRPNLTFSTLTVSNMSPEDSSIYLCSVSPVFLQGRRQETQYFGPGTRLLVL.

The V gene is TRBV28, the J gene TRBJ1-6, with 9 bases identical to TRBD1. Germline V gene lookup returns CDR1 MDHEN and CDR2 SYDVKM. Trimming cost V 10 bases and J 7 bases; bases outside gene matches: 8. This CDR3 spans 14 amino acids. CDR3: CATRGQGWNSPLHF. The CDR3 nucleotides read TGTGCCACCCGTGGACAGGGGTGGAATTCACCCCTCCACTTT.

The gene calls are TRBV25-1 and TRBJ1-3; the D is unclear. CDR1 MGHDK and CDR2 SYGVNS come from the germline V gene. The CDR3 has 14 residues. Trimming took off 4 bases at V and 8 bases at J, with 15 bases between the two ends. The CDR3 protein is CASSGEFVGDTIYF. As DNA, the CDR3 is TGTGCCAGCAGTGGGGAATTCGTGGGAGACACCATATATTTT. The whole variable domain, remainder taken from reference TRBV25-1 and TRBJ1-3, is EADIYQTPRYLVIGTGKKITLECSQTMGHDKMYWYQQDPGMELHLIHYSYGVNSTEKGDLSSESTVSRIRTEHFPLTLESARPSHTSQYLCASSGEFVGDTIYFGEGSWLTVV.

CDR3 sequence reads: CASSSRDTYEQYF. CDR3 DNA sequence: TGTGCCAGCAGTTCCAGGGACACCTACGAGCAGTACTTC. The chain couples TRBV28 to TRBJ2-7; weak D call: TRBD1 (6 bases). CDR1 MDHEN and CDR2 SYDVKM come from the germline V gene. This CDR3 region has 13 residues. The V gene lost 4 bases and the J gene lost 2 bases, with 9 bases spanning the gap.

A few counts support this clone. The chain is built from TRBV7-2 and TRBJ2-7; D perhaps matches TRBD1 (7 bases). In germline, CDR1 is SGHTA, CDR2 FQGNSA. V gave up 2 bases and J gave up 4 bases, with 12 bases separating them. CDR3 length: 14 amino acids. The CDR3 is CASSLQGGPYEQYF. As DNA, the CDR3 is TGTGCCAGCAGCTTACAGGGGGGCCCGTACGAGCAGTACTTC.

This sequence joins TRBV5-5 and TRBJ2-3; the D gene is possibly TRBD1 (6 bases). The CDR3 extends over 15 amino acids. Germline V lookup: CDR1 SGHKS, CDR2 YYEKEE (reference sequence). Deletions cut 4 bases from V and 0 bases from J, with 12 bases between. The CDR3 sequence is CASSLTGSSTDTQYF. The CDR3 DNA is TGTGCCAGCAGCCTCACAGGGTCGAGCACAGATACGCAGTATTTT.

This clone was counted a single time. The rearrangement uses TRBV2 and TRBJ2-2, with 9 bases aligning to TRBD1. The V segment lost 3 bases and the J segment 5 bases; nucleotides outside the gene matches: 7. Per germline, CDR1 SNHLY and CDR2 FYNNEI. The CDR3 contains 16 residues. CDR3 sequence (DNA): TGTGCCAGCAGTGAGGGGGGACAGGGCAGAACCGGGGAGCTGTTTTTT. Protein product: CASSEGGQGRTGELFF.

This chain connects TRBV19 to TRBJ2-7; TRBD2 is a possible D gene (6 bases). Germline V gene lookup returns CDR1 LNHDA and CDR2 SQIVND (reference sequence). The CDR3 is made up of 15 amino acids. V lost 7 bases and J 4 bases, leaving 20 bases between the germline ends. The CDR3 spells CASTPSPGVFYEQYF. CDR3 in DNA: TGTGCCAGTACGCCCTCACCGGGAGTTTTTTACGAGCAGTACTTC.

V gene TRBV6-5 combines with J gene TRBJ1-2, with D unresolved. Trimming cost V 6 bases and J 0 bases, with 14 bases left between them. Germline CDR1 reads MNHEY; CDR2 reads SVGAGI. This CDR3 spans 15 amino acids. DNA for the CDR3: TGTGCCAGCAGACACGGCATTGGAGCTAACTATGGCTACACCTTC. This translates into CASRHGIGANYGYTF.

This rearrangement joins TRBV18 to TRBJ2-5; D is ambiguous. Trimming left V 3 bases short and J 2 bases short, with 4 bases between. The germline V gene has CDR1 KGHSH and CDR2 LQKENI. The CDR3 runs 12 residues. CDR3 in DNA: TGTGCCAGCTCACCGGAGCAAGAGACCCAGTACTTC. Translating it yields CASSPEQETQYF. Variable domain in full (rest from reference TRBV18 and TRBJ2-5): NAGVMQNPRHLVRRRGQEARLRCSPMKGHSHVYWYRQLPEEGLKFMVYLQKENIIDESGMPKERFSAEFPKEGPSILRIQQVVRGDSAAYFCASSPEQETQYFGPGTRLLVL.

V and J are TRBV27 and TRBJ1-2; D call uncertain. CDR1 and CDR2 from the germline V gene are MNHEY and SMNVEV (reference sequence). V was cut by 11 bases and J by 1 base, with 5 bases left in between. The CDR3 sequence is 10 residues long. CDR3 region: CAPLNYGYTF. The CDR3 DNA is TGTGCCCCCCTTAACTATGGCTACACCTTC.

This clone was seen once. The gene calls are TRBV6-5 and TRBJ2-7, with a tentative D call TRBD1 (6 bases). Germline V gene data show CDR1 as MNHEY and CDR2 as SVGAGI. This CDR3 is built from 13 residues. With 5 bases removed from V and 3 bases from J, the gap between germline ends came to 11 bases. CDR3 coding DNA: TGTGCCAGCAGTAGGACAGACCGCTACGAGCAGTACTTC. Translated: CASSRTDRYEQYF.

The chain recombines TRBV28 with TRBJ2-7; TRBD1 might be the D (6 bases). The ends were cut back, 3 bases at V and 2 bases at J, with 26 bases in the middle. The germline V gene encodes CDR1 MDHEN and CDR2 SYDVKM. The CDR3 extends over 19 amino acids. The CDR3 nucleotides read TGTGCCAGCAGTTTGAGCGTGGGTTTCCGGGACAAGCTAACCTACGAGCAGTACTTC. Its protein is CASSLSVGFRDKLTYEQYF.

The rearrangement joins TRBV5-5 to TRBJ2-1; 8 positions agree with TRBD2. The CDR3 extends over 14 amino acids. V lost 5 bases, J lost 7 bases, and 8 bases stayed unmatched. The V gene's germline CDR1 is SGHKS and CDR2 YYEKEE (reference sequence). The CDR3 DNA follows: TGTGCCAGCAGGTACGAGCGGGAGATAAATGAGCAGTTCTTC. The encoded protein is CASRYEREINEQFF.

The chain uses TRBV28 and TRBJ1-1, with D maybe TRBD1 (6 bases). V gave up 5 bases and J gave up 11 bases, with 18 bases separating them. CDR3 size: 13 residues. The germline CDR1 and CDR2 sequences are MDHEN and SYDVKM. DNA for the CDR3: TGTGCCAGCAGTACGGGGGCGTCGCCGGGGGCTTTCTTT. Protein sequence: CASSTGASPGAFF.

The chain has TRBV2 and TRBJ2-1; 7 bases fit TRBD2. The J segment lost 8 bases and the V segment lost 5 bases, leaving 6 bases of the junction unmatched. Germline CDR1 and CDR2: SNHLY and FYNNEI. This CDR3 comprises 13 residues. CDR3: CASSRVAGDEQFF. As DNA, the CDR3 is TGTGCCAGCAGTAGGGTAGCGGGTGATGAGCAGTTCTTC.

V usage is TRBV6-4 and J usage is TRBJ2-3; the match to TRBD2 covers 9 bases. CDR1 and CDR2 from the germline V gene are MRHNA and SNTAGT. J gave up 4 bases and V 2 bases, and 10 bases lay outside the gene matches. This CDR3 has 17 residues. This CDR3 reads CASSDGGLAGDADTQYF. CDR3 sequence (DNA): TGTGCCAGCAGTGACGGAGGTTTAGCGGGAGATGCAGATACGCAGTATTTT.

The gene calls are TRBV28 and TRBJ2-1, with 13 bases matching TRBD2. The J segment lost 9 bases and the V segment lost 6 bases, leaving 14 bases of the junction unmatched. This CDR3 comprises 17 residues. Germline loops: CDR1 MDHEN, CDR2 SYDVKM. The CDR3, as DNA: TGTGCCAGCAGCCCTAGGACTAGCGGGAGCGTAGGGGGTGAGCAGTTCTTC. This translates into CASSPRTSGSVGGEQFF.

This sequence joins TRBV21-1 and TRBJ2-3; no check of the table's D call, TRBD2, against the DNA was made. TRBV21-1 is shown as a pseudogene. The CDR3 extends over 16 amino acids. In DNA, the CDR3 is TGTGCCAGCAGCCCAATAGAACGCGCCCCGGGGGATACGCAGTATTTT. The encoded protein is CASSPIERAPGDTQYF.

This chain joins TRBV28 and TRBJ1-5; the match to TRBD1 covers 8 bases. CDR1 is MDHEN, CDR2 SYDVKM, per germline. The CDR3 runs 14 residues. The junction had 2 bases not matched to a gene; V was cut back by 3 bases and J by 4 bases. In nucleotides, the CDR3 is TGTGCCAGCAGTTTCCGGGACAGGAATCAGCCCCAGCATTTT. Translated: CASSFRDRNQPQHF.

The table lists this clone with a count of one. The V call is TRBV27, the J call TRBJ2-7, with a tentative D call TRBD1 (5 bases). Between the trimmed V and J ends, which lost 3 bases and 0 bases, there was a span of 9 bases. From germline, CDR1 is MNHEY and CDR2 SMNVEV (reference sequence). CDR3 size: 14 residues. CDR3 in amino acids: CASSFLGASYEQYF. CDR3 coding DNA: TGTGCCAGCAGTTTCTTAGGGGCCTCCTACGAGCAGTACTTC.